Listed below are T cell receptor beta chains from one sample, sequenced in a study of CDR3 diversity in severe acne. TCRdb independently ran MiXCR on the PCR reads; one entry per CDR3 protein. The sample lists approximately 90,000 distinct CDR3 sequences; roughly half were seen once. The sequenced sample was blood. Receptor source: a male donor in good health, serving as a control. Each CDR3 is given with its conserved first and last residue. A D gene is named only where the DNA matches it firmly. Only some rows state a clone size, as once, few, many or a class for expanded clones.

j_call,clone_size,d_call,v_call,cdr3_length,cdr3_nt,cdr3_aa
TRBJ2-7,few,.,TRBV20-1,13,TGCAGTGCTAGAATGGCGGGGAGCTACGAGCAGTACTTC,CSARMAGSYEQYF
TRBJ2-1,many,.,TRBV27,16,TGTGCCAGCAGTTTATTAGGACAGCTAACGTACAATGAGCAGTTCTTC,CASSLLGQLTYNEQFF
TRBJ1-2,.,TRBD1,TRBV20-1,13,TGCAGTGCCATTGACAGGGGCAACTATGGCTACACCTTC,CSAIDRGNYGYTF
TRBJ2-3,few,TRBD2,TRBV20-1,17,TGCAGTGCTAGCTTAGGACTAGCGGGAGGGGGCACAGATACGCAGTATTTT,CSASLGLAGGGTDTQYF
TRBJ2-7,few,TRBD1,TRBV19,13,TGTGCCAGTAGTACGGGACAGGGCAACGAGCAGTACTTC,CASSTGQGNEQYF
TRBJ1-1,.,.,TRBV2,13,TGTGCCAGCAATCGGACGGCGAACACTGAAGCTTTCTTT,CASNRTANTEAFF
TRBJ1-2,few,.,TRBV2,12,TGTGCCAGCACTATCGGGAACTATGGCTACACCTTC,CASTIGNYGYTF
TRBJ2-1,.,TRBD2,TRBV15,19,TGTGCCACCAGCAGAGGCCCATGGAGTAGCGGGAGCAGCTACAATGAGCAGTTCTTC,CATSRGPWSSGSSYNEQFF
TRBJ2-7,.,TRBD2,TRBV5-1,15,TGCGCCAGCAGCTTGGTTGGACTAGCGCTCGGCGAGCAGTACTTC,CASSLVGLALGEQYF
TRBJ2-7,.,TRBD1,TRBV2,12,TGTGCCAGCAGACGGGGACAGTACGAGCAGTACTTC,CASRRGQYEQYF
TRBJ2-7,.,.,TRBV7-3,15,TGTGCCAGCAGCTTAGGGGCGGAGGGACGGTACGAGCAGTGCTTC,CASSLGAEGRYEQCF
TRBJ2-7,many,.,TRBV12-2,21,TGTGCAAGTCGCTCAGCTACCCCCGGGACAGGGGAAAGCCCCTTCTCCTACGAGCAGTACTTT,CASRSATPGTGESPFSYEQYF
TRBJ1-2,.,.,TRBV4-2,17,TGTGCCAGCAGCCGCAACGGGGCCCCCTCCTCCTACTATGGCTACACCTTC,CASSRNGAPSSYYGYTF
TRBJ1-2,.,.,TRBV25-1,14,TGTGCCAGCAGGGGAGCGGTGGATAAGGATGGCTACACCTTC,CASRGAVDKDGYTF
TRBJ1-1,.,.,TRBV19,15,TGTGCCAGTAGTCTCCGGGAGGGCCGTAGCACTGAAGCTTTCTTT,CASSLREGRSTEAFF
TRBJ2-5,few,TRBD2,TRBV2,16,TGTGCCAGCATGAGGGCTAGCGGGAGGCGCCAAGAGACCCAGTACTTC,CASMRASGRRQETQYF
TRBJ1-1,once,.,TRBV10-2,13,TGCGCCAGCCGAGGGGGGGCGAACACTGAAGCTTTCTTT,CASRGGANTEAFF
TRBJ1-1,.,.,TRBV2,15,TGTGCCAGCAGTGAAGACAGTACTGGGAACACTGAAGCTTTCTTT,CASSEDSTGNTEAFF
TRBJ1-5,many,TRBD1,TRBV18,15,TGTGCCAGCTCACCCCCCGGGACAGCCAATCAGCCCCAGCATTTT,CASSPPGTANQPQHF
TRBJ1-5,few,.,TRBV25-1,14,TGTGCCAGCAGCCAGATGGGAGTGAAGCAGCCCCAGCATTTT,CASSQMGVKQPQHF
TRBJ1-2,.,.,TRBV12-3/TRBV12-4,14,TGTGCCAGCAGTTTTACTCTTACTAGCTATGGCTACACCTTC,CASSFTLTSYGYTF
TRBJ2-5,many,.,TRBV4-2,15,TGTGCCAGCAGCCAAGAACGGGGGGCCCAAGAGACCCAGTACTTC,CASSQERGAQETQYF
TRBJ2-5,many,.,TRBV11-2,15,TGTGCCAGCAGCCCACGGGACGGATTCCAAGAGACCCAGTACTTC,CASSPRDGFQETQYF
TRBJ2-7,.,TRBD1,TRBV10-3,11,TGTGCCACAGGGACAGGGAACGAGCAGTACTTC,CATGTGNEQYF
TRBJ2-1,many,TRBD2,TRBV24-1,16,TGTGCCACCAGTGATTCTAGCGGGAGCGGAGGTCATGAGCAGTTCTTC,CATSDSSGSGGHEQFF
TRBJ1-5,many,TRBD1,TRBV20-1,15,TGCAGTGCACTGGGACAGGCGACGATTAATCAGCCCCAGCATTTT,CSALGQATINQPQHF
TRBJ2-5,.,.,TRBV7-9,12,TGTGCCAGCAGACCCCTGACTGAGACCCAGTACTTC,CASRPLTETQYF
TRBJ2-7,.,.,TRBV5-5,14,TGTGCCAGCAGCTTGGTAGGGTCTGAGAGGGAGCAGTACTTC,CASSLVGSEREQYF
TRBJ2-1,many,TRBD2,TRBV29-1,14,TGCAGCGTTTTAAGCGGGGGGCTTTACAATGAGCAGTTCTTC,CSVLSGGLYNEQFF
TRBJ1-5,many,.,TRBV15,16,TGTGCCACCAGCAGAGATATGTACAAGAAGGATCAGCCCCAGCATTTT,CATSRDMYKKDQPQHF
TRBJ1-1,medium-sized,.,TRBV7-2,17,TGTGCCAGCAGCTTAGCGGTGTTCGGCAGGGATCCTACTGAAGCTTTCTTT,CASSLAVFGRDPTEAFF
TRBJ2-5,.,TRBD1,TRBV12-3/TRBV12-4,15,TGTGCCAGCAGCTCGGACAGGGAAGGGCAAGAGACCCAGTACTTC,CASSSDREGQETQYF
TRBJ2-5,.,TRBD2,TRBV18,17,TGTGCCAGCTCACCACCGAGACTAGCGGTCCCCCGGGAGACCCAGTACTTC,CASSPPRLAVPRETQYF
TRBJ2-3,.,TRBD1,TRBV19,13,TGTGCCAGTAGGAACAGAGGGGGCAATGAGCAGTATTTT,CASRNRGGNEQYF
TRBJ2-3,many,TRBD2,TRBV6-6,16,TGTGCCAGCAGCACCGGGACTAGCGGGAACACAGATACGCAGTATTTT,CASSTGTSGNTDTQYF
TRBJ1-4,.,.,TRBV7-3,16,TGTGCCAGCAGCTTACAGGGCGGGGGGTCTAATGAAAAACTGTTTTTT,CASSLQGGGSNEKLFF
TRBJ2-1,once,.,TRBV2,13,TGTGCCAGCAGCTTAGAGGGGTGGAATGAGCAGTTCTTC,CASSLEGWNEQFF
TRBJ1-2,few,.,TRBV2,11,TGTGCCAGCAGTGAAAATTATGGCTACACCTTC,CASSENYGYTF
TRBJ2-7,many,.,TRBV7-6,13,TGTGCCAGCAGCTTAGCATCCGGGGGCGAGCAGTACTTC,CASSLASGGEQYF
TRBJ1-2,.,.,TRBV6-5,13,TGTGCCAGCAGCCCCACGGGACGTTTTGGCTACACCTTC,CASSPTGRFGYTF
TRBJ2-7,.,TRBD2,TRBV20-1,15,TGCAGTGCTTACCAGCTGACTAGCGGCTCCTACGAGCAGTACTTC,CSAYQLTSGSYEQYF
TRBJ1-1,.,.,TRBV25-1,13,TGTGCCAGCAGTGTATCAAAGAACACTGAAGCTCTCTTT,CASSVSKNTEALF
TRBJ1-3,many,TRBD1,TRBV15,17,TGTGCCACCAGCAGAGAAGGTTACAGGGGAGCCGGAAACACCATATATTTT,CATSREGYRGAGNTIYF
TRBJ2-1,many,.,TRBV12-3/TRBV12-4,13,TGTGCCAGTACAGGTCCCGGTTACAATGAGCAGTTCTTC,CASTGPGYNEQFF
TRBJ1-4,few,TRBD1,TRBV12-3/TRBV12-4,15,TGTGCCAGCAGCTTAGTGGGACAGGGAGGCGAAAAACTGTTTTTT,CASSLVGQGGEKLFF
TRBJ1-1,.,.,TRBV12-3/TRBV12-4,15,TGTGCCAGCCGTCGACAGCGCCGACTGAACACTGAAGCTTTCTTT,CASRRQRRLNTEAFF
TRBJ1-5,.,TRBD1,TRBV27,15,TGTGCCAGCAGTTTGGCAGGGGGCCTAGGGCAGCCCCAGCATTTT,CASSLAGGLGQPQHF
TRBJ1-1,.,.,TRBV19,14,TGTGCCAGTAAAATAGGAAGAAAGAGCACTGAAGCTTTCTTT,CASKIGRKSTEAFF
TRBJ1-1,.,.,TRBV9,16,TGTGCCAGCAGCGGCACGCCGACGGATATTAACACTGAAGCTTTCTTT,CASSGTPTDINTEAFF
TRBJ2-7,.,TRBD2,TRBV10-3,14,TGTGCCATCAGTGGGGCTAGCGGGAGGGACGAGCAGTACTTC,CAISGASGRDEQYF
TRBJ1-4,.,TRBD1,TRBV6-5,14,TGTGCCAGCAGTACGGACAGGGGCAATGAAAAACTGTTTTTT,CASSTDRGNEKLFF
TRBJ2-7,few,.,TRBV20-1,13,TGCAGTGCTAGAGATCCTCGGGGGCAGGAGCAGTACTTC,CSARDPRGQEQYF
TRBJ1-2,few,TRBD1,TRBV20-1,14,TGCAGTGCTAGGGCCCAGACAGGGTCCTATGGCTACACCTTC,CSARAQTGSYGYTF
TRBJ2-5,few,TRBD1,TRBV11-2,15,TGTGCCAGCAGCCCCGGACAGGGGGCAGGGGAGACCCAGTACTTC,CASSPGQGAGETQYF
TRBJ1-2,few,.,TRBV7-9,14,TGTGCCAGCAGCTCGCGAGGGGTCCTCGATGGCTACACCTTC,CASSSRGVLDGYTF
TRBJ2-3,.,.,TRBV29-1,12,TGCAGCGGGATACTAGTTCGGGATACGCAGTATTTT,CSGILVRDTQYF